The 16 T cell receptor beta chains presented below share a single source sample, sequenced in a study of blood T cell repertoires in COVID-19. Profiled with immunoSEQ multiplex PCR; TCRdb holds only in-frame clones, not every one. The table shows 95,000 to 150,000 clones, with around nine tenths occurring only once. The sample comprised peripheral blood. The receptor source for this set is a woman in her 50s with acute or convalescent COVID-19.

The gene calls are TRBV10-2 and TRBJ2-7, with 11 bases that match TRBD2. The germline CDR1 and CDR2 sequences are WSHSY and SAAADI. Trimming cost V 3 bases and J 7 bases; bases outside gene matches: 11. CDR3 length equals 16 residues. This chain's CDR3 is CASSEPSGTSGKEQYF. As DNA, the CDR3 is TGCGCCAGCAGTGAACCTAGTGGGACTAGCGGTAAGGAGCAGTACTTC.

This rearrangement joins TRBV11-2 to TRBJ2-3; 9 bases map to TRBD2. The length of the CDR3 is 16 residues. In germline, CDR1 is SGHAT, CDR2 FQNNGV. V trimming: 2 bases; J trimming: 5 bases; junction bases outside the gene matches: 8. CDR3 protein: CASSLFLSGSGDTQYF. The CDR3 DNA is TGTGCCAGCAGCTTATTTCTTAGCGGGAGTGGAGATACGCAGTATTTT.

This clone has a handful of counts. J is TRBJ2-1 and V is TRBV9, with TRBD2 matching over 12 bases. V was clipped by 6 bases and J by 8 bases; unmatched bases: 6. Germline V gives CDR1 SGDLS, CDR2 YYNGEE. The CDR3 extends over 14 amino acids. The CDR3 sequence: CASTKRLAGDEQFF. Here the CDR3 DNA reads TGTGCCAGCACCAAGAGACTAGCGGGGGATGAGCAGTTCTTC.

The chain links TRBV5-4 to TRBJ2-1; weak D call: TRBD1 (5 bases). This CDR3 contains 13 residues. Germline assignment: CDR1 SGHNT and CDR2 YYREEE (reference sequence). V was cut by 4 bases and J by 4 bases, with 9 bases left in between. The CDR3, as DNA: TGTGCCAGCAGCCCCCAGGGTTACAATGAGCAGTTCTTC. Translated: CASSPQGYNEQFF.

This clone was observed a few times. V gene TRBV6-5 combines with J gene TRBJ1-1; TRBD1 is a possible D gene (6 bases). Trimming took off 7 bases at V and 4 bases at J, with 13 bases between the two ends. Germline CDR1 is MNHEY and CDR2 is SVGAGI. This CDR3 is built from 13 residues. CDR3 in DNA: TGTGCCAGCACCAGACAGGATGCCACTGAAGCTTTCTTT. The encoded protein is CASTRQDATEAFF.

The chain uses TRBV11-1 and TRBJ2-7, with TRBD1 as a possible D gene (6 bases). This CDR3 is 14 amino acids long. Trimming removed 1 base at V and 4 bases at J, with 11 bases between. Germline CDR1 reads SGHAT; CDR2 reads FQDESV (reference sequence). In nucleotides, the CDR3 is TGTGCCAGCAGCTTAGACAGGGTCGGGTACGAGCAGTACTTC. Translation: CASSLDRVGYEQYF.

The chain is built from TRBV7-6 and TRBJ2-7, with D perhaps TRBD1 (5 bases). V lost 4 bases and J lost 0, with 7 bases in between. Germline assignment: CDR1 SGHVS and CDR2 FNYEAQ. The CDR3 extends over 13 amino acids. CDR3 protein: CASSSDSSYEQYF. The CDR3, as DNA: TGTGCCAGCAGCTCTGACAGCTCCTACGAGCAGTACTTC.

The chain is built from TRBV18 and TRBJ2-7; D is perhaps TRBD1 (5 bases). V was cut by 3 bases and J by 0 bases, with 9 bases left in between. Germline values: CDR1 KGHSH, CDR2 LQKENI. The CDR3 spans 14 residues. The CDR3 here is CASSPQDSSYEQYF. CDR3 nucleotide sequence: TGTGCCAGCTCACCTCAAGACAGCTCCTACGAGCAGTACTTC.

The chain couples TRBV10-1 to TRBJ2-7; 9 bases line up with TRBD2. Losses at the gene ends were 1 base for V and 4 bases for J; bases not matched to a gene: 5. The germline gives CDR1 WNHNN, CDR2 SYGVQD (reference sequence). This CDR3 comprises 15 residues. The CDR3 region has the DNA TGCGCCAGCAGTGAGTGGGCTAGCGGGGAGTACGAGCAGTACTTC. Amino acid sequence: CASSEWASGEYEQYF.

V and J are TRBV13 and TRBJ1-2, with D maybe TRBD1 (6 bases). The germline gives CDR1 PRHDT, CDR2 FYEKMQ (reference sequence). Trimming stripped 1 base from V and 5 bases from J, with 11 bases between. The CDR3 totals 14 residues. CDR3 amino acids: CASSLDRDGYGYTF. The CDR3 nucleotides read TGTGCCAGCAGCTTAGACAGGGACGGATATGGCTACACCTTC.

CDR3 DNA sequence: TGTGCCAGCAGCTTGGGGGGACAGGGTGGCACTGAAGCTTTCTTT. Protein: CASSLGGQGGTEAFF. The V and J genes are TRBV7-6 and TRBJ1-1; 9 bases are shared with TRBD1. This CDR3 contains 15 residues. V lost 3 bases and J lost 4; bases outside the gene matches: 6. From germline, CDR1 is SGHVS and CDR2 FNYEAQ.

The chain employs TRBV13 and TRBJ1-1; the D gene is possibly TRBD1 (5 bases). Trimming removed 7 bases from V and 8 bases from J, with 20 bases in between. This CDR3 contains 14 residues. The germline CDR1 and CDR2 sequences are PRHDT and FYEKMQ (reference sequence). Here the CDR3 DNA reads TGTGCCAGCATCCTCGCCCCATCGGGGGGGGAAGCTTTCTTT. It codes for CASILAPSGGEAFF.

The chain joins TRBV29-1 to TRBJ2-7, with 9 bases aligning to TRBD1. This CDR3 has 12 residues. Germline-derived CDR1 and CDR2 are SQVTM and ANQGSEA. The junction had 6 bases not matched to a gene; V was cut back by 7 bases and J by 5 bases. In nucleotides, the CDR3 is TGCAGCGCAGGACAGGGGCGCAACGAGCAGTACTTC. This gives the protein CSAGQGRNEQYF.

The CDR3 nucleotides read TGTGCCAGCAGCCCCCCTATCCCCTACGAGCAGTACTTC. Encoded protein: CASSPPIPYEQYF. V gene TRBV9 combines with J gene TRBJ2-7, with D unclear. In germline, CDR1 is SGDLS, CDR2 YYNGEE. The CDR3 totals 13 residues. V was cut by 4 bases and J by 2 bases, with 10 bases left in between.

The rearrangement links TRBV27 to TRBJ1-1; tentatively, D is TRBD1 (5 bases). The ends were cut back, 3 bases at V and 3 bases at J, with 11 bases in the middle. The CDR3 spans 14 residues. CDR1 is MNHEY and CDR2 is SMNVEV in the germline V gene (reference sequence). The CDR3 protein is CASSFVGPDTEAFF. CDR3 DNA: TGTGCCAGCAGTTTCGTGGGGCCCGACACTGAAGCTTTCTTT.

The V gene is TRBV3-1 (or the pseudogene TRBV3-2), the J gene TRBJ1-4; D possibly corresponds to TRBD1 (5 bases). V lost 4 bases to trimming and J lost 4 bases, with 19 bases between them. CDR3 size: 17 residues. Germline V lookup: CDR1 LGHDT, CDR2 YNNKEL (reference sequence). The CDR3 protein is CASSPRERTRGNEKLFF. The CDR3 DNA sequence: TGTGCCAGCAGCCCCCGGGAGCGGACGAGGGGTAATGAAAAACTGTTTTTT.